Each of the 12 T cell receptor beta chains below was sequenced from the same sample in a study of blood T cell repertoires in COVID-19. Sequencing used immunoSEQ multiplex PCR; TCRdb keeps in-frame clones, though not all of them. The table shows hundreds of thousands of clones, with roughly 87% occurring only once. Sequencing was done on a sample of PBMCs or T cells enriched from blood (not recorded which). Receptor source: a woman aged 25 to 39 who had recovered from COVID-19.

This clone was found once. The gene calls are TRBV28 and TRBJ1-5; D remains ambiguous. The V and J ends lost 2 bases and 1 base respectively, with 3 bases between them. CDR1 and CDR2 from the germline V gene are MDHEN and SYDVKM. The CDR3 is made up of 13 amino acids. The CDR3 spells CASSLQSNQPQHF. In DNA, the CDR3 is TGTGCCAGCAGTTTACAGAGCAATCAGCCCCAGCATTTT.

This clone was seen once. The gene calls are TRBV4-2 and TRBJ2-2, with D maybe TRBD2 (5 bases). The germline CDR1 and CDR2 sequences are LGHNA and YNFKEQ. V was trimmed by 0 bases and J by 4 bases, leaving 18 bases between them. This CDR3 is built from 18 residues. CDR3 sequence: CASSQESRGESGTGELFF. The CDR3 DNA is TGTGCCAGCAGCCAAGAAAGTCGGGGTGAATCGGGCACCGGGGAGCTGTTTTTT.

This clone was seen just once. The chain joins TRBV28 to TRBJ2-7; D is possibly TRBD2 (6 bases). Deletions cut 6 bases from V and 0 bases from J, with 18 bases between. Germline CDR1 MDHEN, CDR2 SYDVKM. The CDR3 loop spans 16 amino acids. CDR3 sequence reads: CASRTAGTHFSYEQYF. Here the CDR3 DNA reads TGTGCCAGCAGAACAGCCGGGACTCACTTCTCCTACGAGCAGTACTTC.

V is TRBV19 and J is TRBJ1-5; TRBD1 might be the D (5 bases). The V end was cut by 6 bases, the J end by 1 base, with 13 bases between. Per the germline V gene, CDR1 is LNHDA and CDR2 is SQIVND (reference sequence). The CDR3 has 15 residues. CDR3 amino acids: CASRERGRSNQPQHF. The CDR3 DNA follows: TGTGCCAGTAGGGAGCGGGGCAGGAGCAATCAGCCCCAGCATTTT.

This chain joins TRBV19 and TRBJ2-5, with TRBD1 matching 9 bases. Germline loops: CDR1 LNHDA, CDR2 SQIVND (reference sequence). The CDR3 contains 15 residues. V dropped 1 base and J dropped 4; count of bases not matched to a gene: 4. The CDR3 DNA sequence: TGTGCCAGTAGTATAGGCCCGACAGGGGGAGAGACCCAGTACTTC. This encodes CASSIGPTGGETQYF.

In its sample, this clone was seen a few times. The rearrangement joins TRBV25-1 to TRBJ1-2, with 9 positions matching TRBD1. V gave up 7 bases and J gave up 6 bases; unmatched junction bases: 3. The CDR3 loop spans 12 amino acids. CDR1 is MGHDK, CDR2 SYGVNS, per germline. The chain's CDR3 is CASKQGAHGYTF. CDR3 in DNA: TGTGCCAGCAAACAGGGGGCGCATGGCTACACCTTC.

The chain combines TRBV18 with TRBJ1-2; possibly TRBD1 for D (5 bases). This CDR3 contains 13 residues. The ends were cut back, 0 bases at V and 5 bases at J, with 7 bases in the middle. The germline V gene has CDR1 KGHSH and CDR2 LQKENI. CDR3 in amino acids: CASSPPPGYGYTF. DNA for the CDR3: TGTGCCAGCTCACCACCGCCAGGGTATGGCTACACCTTC.

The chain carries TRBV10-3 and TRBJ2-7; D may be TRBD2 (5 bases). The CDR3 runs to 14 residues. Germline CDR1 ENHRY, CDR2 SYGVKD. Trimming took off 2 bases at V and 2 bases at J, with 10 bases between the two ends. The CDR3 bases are TGTGCCATCAGTGAGCGGGGAGCGCCCTACGAGCAGTACTTC. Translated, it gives CAISERGAPYEQYF.

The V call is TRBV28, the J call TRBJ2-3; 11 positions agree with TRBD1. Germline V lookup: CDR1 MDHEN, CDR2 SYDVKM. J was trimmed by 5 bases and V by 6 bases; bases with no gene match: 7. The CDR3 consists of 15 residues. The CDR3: CASRAGTGGGDTQYF. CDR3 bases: TGTGCCAGCAGGGCCGGGACAGGGGGTGGAGATACGCAGTATTTT.

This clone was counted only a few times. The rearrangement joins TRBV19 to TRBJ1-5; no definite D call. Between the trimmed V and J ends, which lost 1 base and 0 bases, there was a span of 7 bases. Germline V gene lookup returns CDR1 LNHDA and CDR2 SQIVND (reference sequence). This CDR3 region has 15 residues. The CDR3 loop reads CASSIVSGSNQPQHF. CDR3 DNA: TGTGCCAGTAGTATAGTAAGCGGTAGCAATCAGCCCCAGCATTTT.

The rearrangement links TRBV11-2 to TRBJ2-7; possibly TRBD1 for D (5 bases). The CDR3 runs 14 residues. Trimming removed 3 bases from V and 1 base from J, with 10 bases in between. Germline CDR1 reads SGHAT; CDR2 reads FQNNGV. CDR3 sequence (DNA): TGTGCCAGCAGCTTCAGGGAAACTTCCTACGAGCAGTACTTC. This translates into CASSFRETSYEQYF. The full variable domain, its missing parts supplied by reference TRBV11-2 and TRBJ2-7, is EAGVAQSPRYKIIEKRQSVAFWCNPISGHATLYWYQQILGQGPKLLIQFQNNGVVDDSQLPKDRFSAERLKGVDSTLKIQPAKLEDSAVYLCASSFRETSYEQYFGPGTRLTVT.

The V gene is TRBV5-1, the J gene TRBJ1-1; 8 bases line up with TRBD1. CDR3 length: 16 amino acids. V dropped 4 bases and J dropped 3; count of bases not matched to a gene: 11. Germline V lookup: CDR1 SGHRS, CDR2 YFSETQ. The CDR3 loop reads CASSNGDRPADTEAFF. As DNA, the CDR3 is TGCGCCAGCAGCAACGGGGACAGGCCCGCGGACACTGAAGCTTTCTTT.